These 32 T cell receptor beta chains came from one sample sequenced in a study of T-cell reconstitution after alpha-beta-depleted transplantation in children. Unique molecular identifiers featured in how the TCRbeta library was prepared. In TCRdb, the PCR reads were re-called with MiXCR into one record per CDR3 protein. The profile shows roughly 300,000 distinct CDR3 sequences, almost 10% of them singletons. The sequencing here drew on PBMCs from the stem cell graft donor, taken from the stem cell graft. Source of these receptors: a human donor who donated a stem cell graft to a child with SCID.

This clonotype came up a few times. The rearrangement joins TRBV7-2 to TRBJ1-1; D not certain. From germline, CDR1 is SGHTA and CDR2 FQGNSA. The CDR3 length is 15 residues. Trimming took 2 bases from V and 0 from J, leaving 10 bases between them. The chain's CDR3 is CASSLTADLNTEAFF. The CDR3 bases are TGTGCCAGCAGCTTAACGGCGGACTTGAACACTGAAGCTTTCTTT.

This clonotype was seen more than once but under ten times. The gene calls are TRBV12-3 or TRBV12-4 and TRBJ1-1; no firm D call. The CDR3 has 12 amino acids. The V end was cut by 8 bases, the J end by 11 bases, with 18 bases between. This chain's CDR3 is CASLRFRVGAFF. The CDR3 DNA follows: TGTGCCAGCCTCCGTTTTAGGGTCGGGGCTTTCTTT.

This clonotype has only a few counts. This chain links TRBV6-1 with TRBJ2-3; 7 nucleotides line up with TRBD1. Germline loops: CDR1 MNHNS, CDR2 SASEGT. V lost 8 bases and J lost 2; bases outside the gene matches: 4. CDR3 length equals 13 residues. CDR3 DNA: TGTGCCAGCGGGACAGCCCTCACAGATACGCAGTATTTT. This translates into CASGTALTDTQYF.

This clonotype was counted ten times or more. The chain combines TRBV6-4 with TRBJ2-3, with 10 bases fitting TRBD2. Trimming cost V 5 bases and J 3 bases; bases outside gene matches: 2. This CDR3 has 14 residues. CDR1 and CDR2 (germline): MRHNA, SNTAGT. The CDR3 DNA follows: TGTGCCAGCAGTAGAGCGGGGGGGACAGATACGCAGTATTTT. Amino acid sequence: CASSRAGGTDTQYF.

This clonotype was seen at least ten times. V usage is TRBV5-1 and J usage is TRBJ2-2, with unresolved D. From germline, CDR1 is SGHRS and CDR2 YFSETQ. The germline V and J ends were trimmed by 0 bases and 7 bases, with 13 bases remaining between them. The CDR3 sequence is 15 residues long. The CDR3 nucleotides are TGCGCCAGCAGCTTGGGGCTTCCTCCCGGCGGGGAGCTGTTTTTT. This codes for CASSLGLPPGGELFF.

This chain uses TRBV12-3 or TRBV12-4 with TRBJ2-7; TRBD1 is a possible D gene (5 bases). CDR3 size: 16 residues. The ends were cut back, 5 bases at V and 7 bases at J, with 24 bases in the middle. DNA for the CDR3: TGTGCCAGCAGTCCCTCAGTGGCCCTGGGGCTGGGTGAGCAGTACTTC. This sequence encodes CASSPSVALGLGEQYF.

DNA of the CDR3: TGTGCCAGCAGTTATGGGGAGGGTCATTATGGCTACACCTTC. This encodes CASSYGEGHYGYTF. The V gene is TRBV6-5, the J gene TRBJ1-2; no definite D call. This CDR3 spans 14 amino acids. Per germline, CDR1 MNHEY and CDR2 SVGAGI. V dropped 3 bases and J dropped 5 bases, with 13 bases sitting between them.

The J gene is TRBJ2-3, the V gene TRBV7-3; 8 bases align to TRBD1. The ends lost 3 bases at V and 3 bases at J; junction bases unmatched: 5. Germline V gene sequence: CDR1 SGHTA, CDR2 FQGTGA. The CDR3 sequence is 15 residues long. The CDR3 protein is CASSFQTGVTDTQYF. As DNA, the CDR3 is TGTGCCAGCAGCTTCCAGACAGGGGTTACAGATACGCAGTATTTT.

The gene calls are TRBV12-3 or TRBV12-4 and TRBJ2-7; 9 bases agree with TRBD2. V lost 2 bases, J lost 6 bases, and 8 bases stayed unmatched. The CDR3 is made up of 15 amino acids. CDR3 sequence reads: CASSLMGGGAIEQYF. The DNA of the CDR3 is TGTGCCAGCAGTTTAATGGGCGGGGGGGCAATCGAGCAGTACTTC.

This clonotype was seen repeatedly, ten times or more. The chain is built from TRBV20-1 and TRBJ2-1; D possibly matches TRBD1 or TRBD2 (5 bases each). The CDR3 has 13 residues. Germline V lookup: CDR1 DFQATT, CDR2 SNEGSKA (reference sequence). CDR3 residues: CSAGTDAYNEQFF. Here the CDR3 DNA reads TGCAGCGCTGGGACGGACGCCTACAATGAGCAGTTCTTC.

The chain uses TRBV24-1 and TRBJ2-3, with 9 bases identical to TRBD1. The germline CDR1 and CDR2 sequences are KGHDR and SFDVKD. V shed 3 bases, J shed 3 bases, and the junction held 9 bases outside the gene matches. The CDR3 is 17 amino acids. For the CDR3, the DNA is TGTGCCACCAGTGATGCTGATCCGGGACAGGGAACAGATACGCAGTATTTT. Translation: CATSDADPGQGTDTQYF.

This clonotype was found a few times. This rearrangement joins TRBV29-1 to TRBJ2-6; weak D call: TRBD1 (6 bases). In germline, CDR1 is SQVTM, CDR2 ANQGSEA. The CDR3 length is 14 residues. Trimming stripped 4 bases from V and 3 bases from J, with 10 bases between. CDR3 DNA: TGCAGCGTTGTGGGGGCATATGGGGCCAACGTCCTGACTTTC. Protein sequence: CSVVGAYGANVLTF.

This clonotype has only a few counts. The V gene is TRBV5-1, the J gene TRBJ2-6, with D perhaps TRBD1 (6 bases). The CDR3 sequence is 16 residues long. The germline V gene has CDR1 SGHRS and CDR2 YFSETQ. The V and J ends lost 4 bases and 0 bases respectively, with 11 bases between them. CDR3 in amino acids: CASSPGQSSGANVLTF. DNA of the CDR3: TGCGCCAGCAGCCCAGGACAGAGCTCTGGGGCCAACGTCCTGACTTTC.

This clonotype came up a few times. The chain links TRBV10-3 to TRBJ1-1; 11 nucleotides match TRBD1. Germline lookup yields CDR1 ENHRY and CDR2 SYGVKD. The CDR3 spans 16 residues. J gave up 7 bases and V 2 bases, and 9 bases lay outside the gene matches. The CDR3 is CAISERTTGQGVEAFF. The CDR3 DNA sequence: TGTGCCATCAGTGAGCGGACTACGGGACAGGGGGTTGAAGCTTTCTTT.

The rearrangement links TRBV20-1 to TRBJ2-5, with 13 bases fitting TRBD2. Germline-derived CDR1 and CDR2 are DFQATT and SNEGSKA (reference sequence). This CDR3 contains 14 residues. V lost 7 bases, J lost 3 bases, and 5 bases stayed unmatched. The CDR3 reads CSVRTSGGEETQYF. CDR3 coding DNA: TGCAGTGTTCGGACTAGCGGGGGAGAAGAGACCCAGTACTTC.

This clonotype was seen a handful of times. V is TRBV18 and J is TRBJ2-4, with D unresolved. CDR1 is KGHSH, CDR2 LQKENI, per germline. The CDR3 covers 15 residues. V was cut by 0 bases and J by 4 bases, with 10 bases left in between. The CDR3 DNA sequence: TGTGCCAGCTCACCACCGAGCATGTCTAAAAACATTCAGTACTTC. Residues: CASSPPSMSKNIQYF.

The chain couples TRBV5-1 to TRBJ2-1; no clear D. There are 12 residues in the CDR3. V was trimmed by 4 bases and J by 8 bases, leaving 10 bases between them. Germline lookup yields CDR1 SGHRS and CDR2 YFSETQ. The CDR3 DNA sequence: TGCGCCAGCAGCCGATCGAAGGATGAGCAGTTCTTC. Protein sequence: CASSRSKDEQFF.

The sample holds many counts of this clonotype. The genes are TRBV29-1 and TRBJ2-7; D call uncertain. Germline CDR1 and CDR2: SQVTM and ANQGSEA. The ends were cut back, 7 bases at V and 4 bases at J, with 11 bases in the middle. The CDR3 spans 11 residues. The CDR3, as DNA: TGCAGCGCATTGGAAGTGTACGAGCAGTACTTC. Encoded protein: CSALEVYEQYF.

The V and J genes are TRBV29-1 and TRBJ1-2, with unresolved D. The CDR3 contains 10 residues. The ends were cut back, 3 bases at V and 8 bases at J, with 7 bases in the middle. CDR1 and CDR2 (germline): SQVTM, ANQGSEA. CDR3 coding DNA: TGCAGCGTTGATCTTGGGGGCTACACCTTC. It is translated as CSVDLGGYTF.

This rearrangement joins TRBV3-1 to TRBJ2-7; D is uncertain. The CDR3 contains 14 residues. Trimming took off 1 base at V and 12 bases at J, with 19 bases between the two ends. In germline, CDR1 is LGHDT, CDR2 YNNKEL (reference sequence). The CDR3 is CASSQALGSQVVYF. CDR3 DNA: TGTGCCAGCAGCCAAGCACTCGGCAGCCAGGTGGTGTACTTC.

This clonotype was observed at least ten times. The rearrangement joins TRBV6-5 to TRBJ2-4, with D possibly being TRBD1 (6 bases). V was pared by 1 base and J by 7 bases, with 14 bases between. Germline V gene data show CDR1 as MNHEY and CDR2 as SVGAGI. This CDR3 has 15 residues. CDR3 amino acids: CASSYFGQSGNIQYF. CDR3 bases: TGTGCCAGCAGTTACTTCGGACAGTCTGGGAACATTCAGTACTTC.

The V gene is TRBV20-1, the J gene TRBJ2-5; a weak D match, TRBD2 (5 bases). Trimming cost V 3 bases and J 7 bases, with 18 bases left between them. The length of the CDR3 is 14 residues. Germline loops: CDR1 DFQATT, CDR2 SNEGSKA (reference sequence). The CDR3 DNA is TGCAGTGCTAGCTTAGCGCCTGTTACGCCGACCCAGTACTTC. Protein sequence: CSASLAPVTPTQYF.

This clonotype was seen repeatedly, ten times or more. This chain connects TRBV6-5 to TRBJ2-7, with a tentative D call TRBD2 (5 bases). Germline V gene lookup returns CDR1 MNHEY and CDR2 SVGAGI. CDR3 length: 11 amino acids. V was trimmed by 10 bases and J by 6 bases, leaving 13 bases between them. CDR3 in DNA: TGTGCCACCACCCGGGCGGGCGAGCAGTACTTC. Translation: CATTRAGEQYF.

This chain joins TRBV4-2 and TRBJ1-5; no reliable D call. V was cut by 10 bases and J by 0 bases, with 16 bases left in between. The CDR3 covers 15 residues. Germline CDR1 LGHNA, CDR2 YNFKEQ. CDR3 loop: CAMGPGPVSNQPQHF. CDR3 sequence (DNA): TGTGCCATGGGCCCCGGGCCAGTTAGCAATCAGCCCCAGCATTTT.

This clonotype was counted many times. This chain links TRBV27 with TRBJ2-2, with D unclear. The CDR3 contains 15 residues. Germline V gene sequence: CDR1 MNHEY, CDR2 SMNVEV (reference sequence). The V gene lost 6 bases and the J gene lost 6 bases, with 17 bases spanning the gap. CDR3 residues: CASRGRHNMAGELFF. The CDR3 coding sequence is TGTGCCAGCAGGGGTCGTCACAATATGGCCGGGGAGCTGTTTTTT.

This clonotype was observed a few times. This chain joins TRBV11-1 and TRBJ2-3; 12 nucleotides match TRBD2. The J segment lost 0 bases and the V segment lost 7 bases, leaving 14 bases of the junction unmatched. Germline V CDR1 and CDR2: SGHAT, FQDESV (reference sequence). The length of the CDR3 is 19 residues. In DNA form, the CDR3 reads TGTGCCAGCAACCATCCTCCTAGCGGGGGGGCCGATAGCACAGATACGCAGTATTTT. Translated: CASNHPPSGGADSTDTQYF.

This clonotype was counted between two and nine times. The CDR3, as DNA: TGTGCCAGCAGCGAACAAAGGGGATTATACACCTTC. It specifies CASSEQRGLYTF. The chain has TRBV9 and TRBJ1-2; the D gene is possibly TRBD1 (5 bases). V gave up 3 bases and J gave up 11 bases, with 14 bases separating them. Germline V gene data show CDR1 as SGDLS and CDR2 as YYNGEE. There are 12 residues in the CDR3. Filled out from reference TRBV9 and TRBJ1-2, the complete variable domain reads DSGVTQTPKHLITATGQRVTLRCSPRSGDLSVYWYQQSLDQGLQFLIQYYNGEERAKGNILERFSAQQFPDLHSELNLSSLELGDSALYFCASSEQRGLYTFGSGTRLTVV.

This clonotype was picked up a small number of times. The rearrangement uses TRBV5-1 and TRBJ2-7; possible D gene TRBD1, 6 bases. Germline assignment: CDR1 SGHRS and CDR2 YFSETQ. V lost 2 bases and J 2 bases, leaving 11 bases between the germline ends. This CDR3 is 14 amino acids long. CDR3 bases: TGCGCCAGCAGCTTTAACAGGGCCGCCTACGAGCAGTACTTC. Its protein product is CASSFNRAAYEQYF. Using reference TRBV5-1 and TRBJ2-7 for the parts outside the CDR3, the full variable domain is KAGVTQTPRYLIKTRGQQVTLSCSPISGHRSVSWYQQTPGQGLQFLFEYFSETQRNKGNFPGRFSGRQFSNSRSEMNVSTLELGDSALYLCASSFNRAAYEQYFGPGTRLTVT.

This clonotype has a handful of counts. V is TRBV12-3 or TRBV12-4 and J is TRBJ2-3; D unclear. The CDR3 has 13 residues. V was trimmed by 5 bases and J by 4 bases, leaving 10 bases between them. In nucleotides, the CDR3 is TGTGCCAGCAGTCCCACCCTACCAGATACGCAGTATTTT. Translated, it gives CASSPTLPDTQYF.

In DNA form, the CDR3 reads TGCAGTGCTAGTCCGAGGATCGACCTTCTGGAGCAGTACTTC. Translation gives CSASPRIDLLEQYF. The chain couples TRBV20-1 to TRBJ2-7; D ambiguous. The germline gives CDR1 DFQATT, CDR2 SNEGSKA (reference sequence). The CDR3 sequence is 14 residues long. Trimming stripped 3 bases from V and 7 bases from J, with 19 bases between.

V is TRBV7-9 and J is TRBJ1-1; 8 nucleotides agree with TRBD1. V gave up 2 bases and J gave up 11 bases; unmatched junction bases: 4. The length of the CDR3 is 12 residues. Germline CDR1 and CDR2: SEHNR and FQNEAQ (reference sequence). As DNA, the CDR3 is TGTGCCAGCAGCTTACAGGGGGCTTGGGCTTTCTTT. Its protein is CASSLQGAWAFF.

This clonotype was recorded many times. V and J are TRBV2 and TRBJ1-4; 9 bases agree with TRBD1. CDR1 is SNHLY, CDR2 FYNNEI, per germline. The CDR3 extends over 14 amino acids. V gave up 6 bases and J gave up 7 bases; unmatched junction bases: 6. CDR3 nucleotides: TGTGCCAGCAGCGGGACAGGGATTGTTGAAAAACTGTTTTTT. As protein: CASSGTGIVEKLFF.